There are a few counts of the clone carrying this T cell receptor (beta chain). Deletions cut 1 base from V and 3 bases from J, with 17 bases between. The CDR3 is made up of 17 amino acids. The germline V gene encodes CDR1 LGHNA and CDR2 YNFKEQ. This sample was taken from a study of early T cells in non-severe SARS-CoV-2 infection. MiXCR, applied by TCRdb to the 5' RACE reads, yields one record per CDR3 protein. The data contain about 120,000 distinct CDR3 sequences, 10% to 15% of them singletons. Sequenced here: whole blood, sampled at baseline. The rearrangement links TRBV4-2 to TRBJ2-3; possible D gene TRBD2, 6 bases. This receptor was identified in an adult who was a healthcare worker with PCR-confirmed SARS-CoV-2 infection or an uninfected control (not recorded which). The CDR3 loop is CASSQVGGQGGTDTQYF. CDR3 coding DNA: TGTGCCAGCAGCCAAGTCGGTGGGCAGGGAGGAACAGATACGCAGTATTTT.